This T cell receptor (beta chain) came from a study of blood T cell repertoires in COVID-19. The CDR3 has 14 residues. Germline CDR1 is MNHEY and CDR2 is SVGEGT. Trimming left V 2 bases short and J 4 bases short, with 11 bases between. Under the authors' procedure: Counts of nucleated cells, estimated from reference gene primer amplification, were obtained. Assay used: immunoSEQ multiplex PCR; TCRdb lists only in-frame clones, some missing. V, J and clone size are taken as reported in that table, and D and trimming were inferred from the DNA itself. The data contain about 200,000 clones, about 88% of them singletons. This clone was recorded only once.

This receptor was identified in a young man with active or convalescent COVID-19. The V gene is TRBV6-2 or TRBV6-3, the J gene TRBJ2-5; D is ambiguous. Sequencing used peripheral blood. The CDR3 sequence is CASSYAVLIETQYF. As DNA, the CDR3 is TGTGCCAGCAGTTACGCGGTTTTGATAGAGACCCAGTACTTC.